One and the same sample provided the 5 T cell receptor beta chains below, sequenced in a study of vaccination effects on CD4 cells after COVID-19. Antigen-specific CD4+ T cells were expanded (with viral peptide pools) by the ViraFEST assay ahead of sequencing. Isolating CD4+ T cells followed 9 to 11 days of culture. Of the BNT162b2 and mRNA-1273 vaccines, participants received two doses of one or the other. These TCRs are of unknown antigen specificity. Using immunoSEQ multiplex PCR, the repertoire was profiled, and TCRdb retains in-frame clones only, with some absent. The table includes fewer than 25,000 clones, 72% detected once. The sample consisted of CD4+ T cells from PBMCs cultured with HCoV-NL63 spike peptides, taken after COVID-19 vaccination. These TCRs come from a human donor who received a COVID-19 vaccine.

CDR3 protein: CATSTDRGVGEQYF. The CDR3 nucleotides read TGTGCCACCAGCACTGACAGGGGGGTCGGCGAGCAGTACTTC. V is TRBV15 and J is TRBJ2-7; 9 bases are a match to TRBD1. Germline CDR1 and CDR2: LNHNV and YYDKDF (reference sequence). V shed 4 bases and J 6 bases; nucleotides not matched to a gene: 7. There are 14 residues in the CDR3.

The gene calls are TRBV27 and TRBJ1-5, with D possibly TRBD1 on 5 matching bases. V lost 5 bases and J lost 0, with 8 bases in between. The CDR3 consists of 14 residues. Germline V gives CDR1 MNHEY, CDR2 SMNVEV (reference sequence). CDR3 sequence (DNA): TGTGCCAGCAGTCTCAGGGATAGCAATCAGCCCCAGCATTTT. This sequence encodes CASSLRDSNQPQHF.

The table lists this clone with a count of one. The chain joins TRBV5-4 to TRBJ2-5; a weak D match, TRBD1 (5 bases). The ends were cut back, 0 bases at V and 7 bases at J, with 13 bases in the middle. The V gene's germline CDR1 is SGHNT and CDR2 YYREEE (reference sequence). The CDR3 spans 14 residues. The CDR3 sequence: CASSLAGAQGTQYF. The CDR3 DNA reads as TGTGCCAGCAGCTTGGCCGGCGCTCAGGGGACCCAGTACTTC.

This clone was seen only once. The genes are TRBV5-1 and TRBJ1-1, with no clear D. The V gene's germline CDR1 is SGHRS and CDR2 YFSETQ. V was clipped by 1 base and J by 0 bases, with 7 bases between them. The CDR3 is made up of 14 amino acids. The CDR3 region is CASSLSLMNTEAFF. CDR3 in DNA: TGCGCCAGCAGCTTGAGTCTTATGAACACTGAAGCTTTCTTT.

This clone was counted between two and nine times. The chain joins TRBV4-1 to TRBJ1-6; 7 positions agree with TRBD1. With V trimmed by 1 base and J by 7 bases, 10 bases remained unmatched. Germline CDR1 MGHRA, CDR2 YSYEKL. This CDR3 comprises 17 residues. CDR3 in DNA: TGCGCCAGCAGCCAAGGCGACTATGCCAGGGGGAATTCACCCCTCCACTTT. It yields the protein CASSQGDYARGNSPLHF.